A selection of T cell receptor beta chains follows, all from one sample in a study of CD8+ T cells in alopecia areata. Some clones are missing from TCRdb's copy, which holds only in-frame ones; the method was immunoSEQ multiplex PCR. The sample includes about 150,000 clones, 65% of them seen just once. Sample: CD4+ T cells sorted from blood, taken at week 4, from a patient treated with tofacitinib. The receptors originated from a human donor with alopecia areata. Each CDR3 is given with its conserved first and last residue. A D gene is named only where the DNA matches it firmly. Not every row has a clone size; where given, it reads once, few, many or a size class.

TRBD1 | TRBJ2-1 | TRBV7-9 | - | TGTGCCAGCAGACGCAACTCAGGGGGCGATGAGCAGTTCTTC | CASRRNSGGDEQFF
TRBD2 | TRBJ2-5 | TRBV29-1 | - | TGCAGCGTGGGACTAGCGGGGTTCGTAGGGACCCAGTACTTC | CSVGLAGFVGTQYF
- | TRBJ1-2 | TRBV30 | - | TGTGCCTGGAGTTTGGGGGCTCGTGGCTACACCTTC | CAWSLGARGYTF
- | TRBJ2-3 | TRBV28 | once | TGTGCCAGCAGTTTGTTGGGGCTGACAGATACGCAGTATTTT | CASSLLGLTDTQYF
- | TRBJ1-5 | TRBV30 | - | TGTGCCTGGAGCCCCCCCCGTAGGGGGTTCAATCAGCCCCAGCATTTT | CAWSPPRRGFNQPQHF
- | TRBJ1-1 | TRBV25-1 | once | TGTGCCAGCAGTGAATATGAAGGGATTACTGAAGCTTTCTTT | CASSEYEGITEAFF
- | TRBJ1-2 | TRBV29-1 | - | TGCAGCGTTGAAGTCAGGGAAGGCCTTGGCTACACCTTC | CSVEVREGLGYTF
- | TRBJ1-5 | TRBV30 | - | TGTGCCTGGAGTGTAGGAGGAGCGGCCTACAATCAGCCCCAGCATTTT | CAWSVGGAAYNQPQHF
- | TRBJ1-6 | TRBV9 | - | TGTGCCAGCAGCGTCGGGCAGGGAGGTAATTCACCCCTCCACTTT | CASSVGQGGNSPLHF
- | TRBJ1-2 | TRBV20-1 | - | TGCAGTGCTTGGTCCCTCTATGGCTACACCTTC | CSAWSLYGYTF
- | TRBJ2-3 | TRBV5-1 | - | TGCGCCAGCGCGGACGCCTCCGGAGCAGATACGCAGTATTTT | CASADASGADTQYF
- | TRBJ1-3 | TRBV6-5 | - | TGTGCCAGCAGTGCAACAGGGGGAAACACCATATATTTT | CASSATGGNTIYF
- | TRBJ1-2 | TRBV29-1 | few | TGCAGCCCCAGTTACGTGAGGGGCCTCGAGGGCTACACCTTC | CSPSYVRGLEGYTF
- | TRBJ2-7 | TRBV6-5 | - | TGTGCCAGCAAGCAGGACGGCGAGCAGTACTTC | CASKQDGEQYF
TRBD2 | TRBJ2-7 | TRBV30 | - | TGTGCCTGGAGACAGTGGGAGGGGCAGGACGAGCAGTACTTC | CAWRQWEGQDEQYF
TRBD1 | TRBJ2-7 | TRBV23-1 | - | TGCGCCAGCGGGGACAGGGCCTACGAGCAGTACTTC | CASGDRAYEQYF
TRBD1 | TRBJ1-1 | TRBV29-1 | - | TGCAGCGTTGCCGCAGGGGGCACTGAAGCTTTCTTT | CSVAAGGTEAFF
- | TRBJ2-1 | TRBV4-1 | - | TGCGCCAGCAGCCAAGAGTCTGGCCTCTACAATGAGCAGTTCTTC | CASSQESGLYNEQFF
- | TRBJ2-3 | TRBV29-1 | - | TGCAGCGTTCAGGAACGGGGCCCCTCCACAGATACGCAGTATTTT | CSVQERGPSTDTQYF
- | TRBJ2-5 | TRBV4-3 | - | TGCGCCAGCAGCCAAGAAAGACGCCTCGGGGAGACCCAGTACTTC | CASSQERRLGETQYF
- | TRBJ2-2 | TRBV5-1 | few | TGCGCCAGCAGCTTACAACACATGAACACCGGGGAGCTGTTTTTT | CASSLQHMNTGELFF
- | TRBJ2-1 | TRBV5-4 | - | TGTGCCAGCAGCCGTGTTTTATTTCGTGGGAATGAGCAGTTCTTC | CASSRVLFRGNEQFF
- | TRBJ2-5 | TRBV29-1 | few | TGCAGCGTGAGGGATACCCGAAAAGCAGGGGAGACCCAGTACTTC | CSVRDTRKAGETQYF
- | TRBJ1-6 | TRBV30 | once | TGTGCTCGGGCGAGCTCCTATAATTCACCCCTCCACTTT | CARASSYNSPLHF
- | TRBJ2-1 | TRBV19 | - | TGTGCCAGTAGACCCCGGGGCAGCCAGAGCACCTACAATGAGCAGTTCTTC | CASRPRGSQSTYNEQFF
- | TRBJ1-1 | TRBV4-2 | - | TGTGCCAGCAGCCACCTAGACAGGAACACTGAAGCTTTCTTT | CASSHLDRNTEAFF
TRBD2 | TRBJ2-1 | TRBV19 | few | TGTGCCAGTAGTCGTCAGGCGGGGGGGTCGTACAATGAGCAGTTCTTC | CASSRQAGGSYNEQFF
- | TRBJ1-2 | TRBV6-5 | - | TGTGCCAGCTGGGGGGCGGACTATGGCTACACCTTC | CASWGADYGYTF
- | TRBJ1-2 | TRBV30 | - | TGTGCCATGACCGGGAGCTATGGCTACACCTTC | CAMTGSYGYTF
- | TRBJ2-1 | TRBV7-9 | - | TGTGCCAGCAGCCAAATTCGGGGGCCCTACAATGAGCAGTTCTTC | CASSQIRGPYNEQFF
- | TRBJ1-2 | TRBV2 | - | TGTGCCAGCAGTGATAGGGGCTCCTATGGCTACACCTTC | CASSDRGSYGYTF
TRBD2 | TRBJ2-5 | TRBV19 | - | TGTGCCAGTAGGCTAGCGGCGGCAACAACCCAGTACTTC | CASRLAAATTQYF
- | TRBJ1-1 | TRBV29-1 | - | TGCAGCGTCGCGATCTTGGGAGGCACTGAAGCTTTCTTT | CSVAILGGTEAFF
- | TRBJ2-5 | TRBV5-1 | once | TGCGCCAGCAGCCCCTGGCTGACCCAAGAGACCCAGTACTTC | CASSPWLTQETQYF
TRBD2 | TRBJ2-7 | TRBV5-4 | - | TGTGCCAGCAGCATCGGACTAGCGGGGGGAAGCGAGCAGTACTTC | CASSIGLAGGSEQYF
TRBD2 | TRBJ2-3 | TRBV27 | - | TGTGCCAGCACCAGGACTAGCGGGGGCAGCACAGATACGCAGTATTTT | CASTRTSGGSTDTQYF
- | TRBJ1-1 | TRBV7-9 | - | TGTGCCAGCAGCAACACACAGAACACTGAAGCTTTCTTT | CASSNTQNTEAFF
TRBD1 | TRBJ1-6 | TRBV7-9 | - | TGTGCCAGCAGTCCAGGGGGTTCCGATTCACCCCTCCACTTT | CASSPGGSDSPLHF
TRBD1 | TRBJ2-5 | TRBV7-7 | - | TGTGCTAGCAGCCAAGACAGGGGACGGGGGGAGACCCAGTACTTC | CASSQDRGRGETQYF
- | TRBJ2-1 | TRBV2 | - | TGTGCCAGCAGCGGTTACGGCGATGAGCAGTTCTTC | CASSGYGDEQFF
TRBD2 | TRBJ2-1 | TRBV2 | many | TGTGCCAGCAGTTTTCCGGGGGGGCCGGTTAATGAGCAGTTCTTC | CASSFPGGPVNEQFF
TRBD1 | TRBJ2-3 | TRBV7-2 | - | TGTGCCAGCAGCCGGCGGGACAGGGGGCCAGATACGCAGTATTTT | CASSRRDRGPDTQYF
- | TRBJ1-2 | TRBV30 | - | TGTGCCTGGAAAGGAGAATCCTCTAACTATGGCTACACCTTC | CAWKGESSNYGYTF
- | TRBJ2-3 | TRBV30 | - | TGTGCCTGGACGAGAGACCCTTCAGATACGCAGTATTTT | CAWTRDPSDTQYF
- | TRBJ2-5 | TRBV6-5 | - | TGTGCCAGCAGTTACGCCCAAGAGACCCAGTACTTC | CASSYAQETQYF
TRBD1 | TRBJ2-7 | TRBV18 | - | TGTGCCAGCTCACAGGACAGGGCCAACAACGAGCAGTACTTC | CASSQDRANNEQYF
- | TRBJ2-2 | TRBV30 | few | TGTGCCTGGTCCGGGCAGAACACCGGGGAGCTGTTTTTT | CAWSGQNTGELFF
- | TRBJ2-7 | TRBV27 | - | TGTGCCAGCAGTTCCTATGCCCCCGGGACCGCTAGCTCCTACGAGCAGTACTTC | CASSSYAPGTASSYEQYF
- | TRBJ2-7 | TRBV7-7 | - | TGTGCTAGCAGCTCCCCCCGGGGCGGGGACTACGAGCAGTACTTC | CASSSPRGGDYEQYF
TRBD1 | TRBJ1-2 | TRBV9 | - | TGTGCCAGCAGCGTTCCGCAACCGGGACAGGGCATCCATGGCTACACCTTC | CASSVPQPGQGIHGYTF
- | TRBJ2-5 | TRBV15 | - | TGTGCCACCAGCGGTCAGGGTGGTGAGACCCAGTACTTC | CATSGQGGETQYF
- | TRBJ1-5 | TRBV30 | once | TGTGCCTGGAGTGAGGGGAGCAATCAGCCCCAGCATTTT | CAWSEGSNQPQHF
- | TRBJ2-5 | TRBV7-8 | - | TGTGCCAGCAGCTTAGCTGTGTCGTGGCAAGAGACCCAGTACTTC | CASSLAVSWQETQYF
TRBD1 | TRBJ2-5 | TRBV29-1 | - | TGCAGCGGTGAGACAGGGGCGATCGGATCCGTTGAGTACTTC | CSGETGAIGSVEYF